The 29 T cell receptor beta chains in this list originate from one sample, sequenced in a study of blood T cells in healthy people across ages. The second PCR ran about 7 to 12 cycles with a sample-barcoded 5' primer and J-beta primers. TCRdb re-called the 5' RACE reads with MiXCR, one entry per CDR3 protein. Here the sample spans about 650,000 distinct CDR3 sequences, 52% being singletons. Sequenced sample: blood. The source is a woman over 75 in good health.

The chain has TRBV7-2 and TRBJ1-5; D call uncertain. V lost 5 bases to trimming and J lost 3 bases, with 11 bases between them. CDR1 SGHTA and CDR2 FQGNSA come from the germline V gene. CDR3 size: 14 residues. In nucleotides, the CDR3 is TGTGCCAGCAGCGTAAAAGCGGACAATCAGCCCCAGCATTTT. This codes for CASSVKADNQPQHF.

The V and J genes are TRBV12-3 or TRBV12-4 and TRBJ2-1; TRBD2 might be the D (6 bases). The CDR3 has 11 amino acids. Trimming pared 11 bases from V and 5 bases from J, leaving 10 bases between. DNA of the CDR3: TGTGCCGGAGGGATACACAATGAGCAGTTCTTC. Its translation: CAGGIHNEQFF.

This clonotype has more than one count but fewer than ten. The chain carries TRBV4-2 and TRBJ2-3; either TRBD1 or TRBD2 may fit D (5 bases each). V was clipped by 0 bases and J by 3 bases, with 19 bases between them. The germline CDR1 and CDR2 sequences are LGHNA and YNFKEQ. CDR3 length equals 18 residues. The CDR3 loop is CASSQDPVRDGRTDTQYF. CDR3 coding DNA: TGTGCCAGCAGCCAAGATCCCGTCCGGGACGGAAGGACAGATACGCAGTATTTT.

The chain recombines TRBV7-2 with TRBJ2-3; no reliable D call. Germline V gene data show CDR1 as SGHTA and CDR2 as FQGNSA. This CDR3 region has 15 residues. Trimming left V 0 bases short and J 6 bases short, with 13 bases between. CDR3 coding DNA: TGTGCCAGCAGCTTAGCGATTGAGATCACGGATACGCAGTATTTT. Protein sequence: CASSLAIEITDTQYF.

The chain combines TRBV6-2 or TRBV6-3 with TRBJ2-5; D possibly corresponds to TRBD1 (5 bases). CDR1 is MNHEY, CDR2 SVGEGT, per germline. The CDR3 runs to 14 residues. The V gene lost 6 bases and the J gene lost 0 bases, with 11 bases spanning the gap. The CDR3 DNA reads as TGTGCCAGCAGACGACAGAAGTACCAAGAGACCCAGTACTTC. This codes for CASRRQKYQETQYF.

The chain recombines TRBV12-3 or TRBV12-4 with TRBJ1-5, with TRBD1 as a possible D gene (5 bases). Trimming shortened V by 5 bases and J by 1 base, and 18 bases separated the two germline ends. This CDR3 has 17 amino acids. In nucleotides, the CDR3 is TGTGCCAGCAGTGGGCCCAAGACAGCTACAAGCAATCAGCCCCAGCATTTT. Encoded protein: CASSGPKTATSNQPQHF.

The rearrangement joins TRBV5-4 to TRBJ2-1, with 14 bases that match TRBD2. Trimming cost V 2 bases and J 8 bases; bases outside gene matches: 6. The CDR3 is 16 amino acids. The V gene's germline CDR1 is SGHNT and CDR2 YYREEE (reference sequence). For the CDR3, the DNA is TGTGCCAGCAGCTTTGGGACTAGCGGGGGAGTATATGAGCAGTTCTTC. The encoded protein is CASSFGTSGGVYEQFF.

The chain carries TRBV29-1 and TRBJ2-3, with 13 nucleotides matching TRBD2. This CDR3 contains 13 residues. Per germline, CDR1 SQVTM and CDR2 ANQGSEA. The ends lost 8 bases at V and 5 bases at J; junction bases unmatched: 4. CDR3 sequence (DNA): TGCAGCATGACTAGCGGGGGGCTAGATACGCAGTATTTT. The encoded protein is CSMTSGGLDTQYF.

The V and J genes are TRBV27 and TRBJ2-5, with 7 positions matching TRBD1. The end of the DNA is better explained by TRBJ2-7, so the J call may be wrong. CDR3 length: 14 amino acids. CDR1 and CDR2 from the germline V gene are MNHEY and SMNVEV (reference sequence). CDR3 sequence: CASRPGQSTYEQYF. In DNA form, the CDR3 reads TGTGCCAGCAGGCCGGGACAGAGCACCTACGAGCAGTACTTC.

CDR3 in amino acids: CASSDTVAGFKAFF. The CDR3 coding sequence is TGTGCCAGCAGTGACACGGTAGCAGGGTTTAAAGCTTTCTTT. The V and J genes are TRBV2 and TRBJ1-1; D might be TRBD1 (5 bases). Trimming stripped 3 bases from V and 9 bases from J, with 17 bases between. Germline CDR1 SNHLY, CDR2 FYNNEI. The length of the CDR3 is 14 residues.

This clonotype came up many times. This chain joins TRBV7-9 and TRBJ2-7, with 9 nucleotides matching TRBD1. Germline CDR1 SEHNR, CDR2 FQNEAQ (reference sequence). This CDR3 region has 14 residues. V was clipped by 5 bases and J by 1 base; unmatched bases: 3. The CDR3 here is CASSIGQGSYEQYF. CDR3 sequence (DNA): TGTGCCAGCAGCATTGGACAGGGGTCCTACGAGCAGTACTTC.

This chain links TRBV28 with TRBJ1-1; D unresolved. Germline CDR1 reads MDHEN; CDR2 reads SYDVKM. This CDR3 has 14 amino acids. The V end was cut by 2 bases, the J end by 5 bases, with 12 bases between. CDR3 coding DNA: TGTGCCAGCAGTTTAAGACCGAGAGGGACTGAAGCTTTCTTT. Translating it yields CASSLRPRGTEAFF.

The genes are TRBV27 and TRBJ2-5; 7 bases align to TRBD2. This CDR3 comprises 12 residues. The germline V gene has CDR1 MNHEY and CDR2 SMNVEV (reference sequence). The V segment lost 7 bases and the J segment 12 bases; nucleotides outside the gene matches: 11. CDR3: CASKFLGGGEYF. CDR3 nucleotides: TGTGCCAGCAAATTCCTTGGGGGGGGGGAGTACTTC.

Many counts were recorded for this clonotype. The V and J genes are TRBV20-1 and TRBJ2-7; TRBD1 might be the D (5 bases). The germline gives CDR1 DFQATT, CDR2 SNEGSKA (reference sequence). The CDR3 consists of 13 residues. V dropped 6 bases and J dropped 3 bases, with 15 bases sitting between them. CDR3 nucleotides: TGCAGTGCAACTGACAGAGGAGACTACGAGCAGTACTTC. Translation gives CSATDRGDYEQYF.

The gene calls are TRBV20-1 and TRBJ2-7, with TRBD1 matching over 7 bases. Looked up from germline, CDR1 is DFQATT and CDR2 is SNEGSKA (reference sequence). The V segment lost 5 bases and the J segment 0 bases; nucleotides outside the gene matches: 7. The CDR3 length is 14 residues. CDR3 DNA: TGCAGTGCTTGGGGACAGATCTACTCCTACGAGCAGTACTTC. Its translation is CSAWGQIYSYEQYF.

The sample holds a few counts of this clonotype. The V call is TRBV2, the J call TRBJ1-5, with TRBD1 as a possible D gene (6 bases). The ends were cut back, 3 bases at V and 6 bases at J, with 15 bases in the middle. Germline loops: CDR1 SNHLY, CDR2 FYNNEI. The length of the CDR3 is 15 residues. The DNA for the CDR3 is TGTGCCAGCAGTGAGAGGACAGTCCGGGGTCAGCCCCAGCATTTT. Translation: CASSERTVRGQPQHF.

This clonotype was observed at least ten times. The CDR3 sequence is CASSLSINYGYTF. The CDR3 DNA reads as TGTGCCAGCAGCTTATCTATAAACTATGGCTACACCTTC. The chain has TRBV7-2 and TRBJ1-2, with D unresolved. The V end lost 2 bases, the J end lost 2 bases, and 6 bases lay between the germline ends. The CDR3 totals 13 residues. Per the germline V gene, CDR1 is SGHTA and CDR2 is FQGNSA.

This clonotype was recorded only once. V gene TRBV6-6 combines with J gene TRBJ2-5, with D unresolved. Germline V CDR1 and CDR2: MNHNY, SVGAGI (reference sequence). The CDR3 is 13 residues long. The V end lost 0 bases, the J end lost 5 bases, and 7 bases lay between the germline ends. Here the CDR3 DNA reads TGTGCCAGCAGTTACTCGAGGCCGGAGACCCAGTACTTC. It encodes CASSYSRPETQYF.

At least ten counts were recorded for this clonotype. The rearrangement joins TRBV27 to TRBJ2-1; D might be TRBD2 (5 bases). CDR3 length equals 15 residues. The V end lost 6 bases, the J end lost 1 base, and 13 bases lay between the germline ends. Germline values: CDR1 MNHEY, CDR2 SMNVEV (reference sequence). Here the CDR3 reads CASSPLGDSYNEQFF. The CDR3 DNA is TGTGCCAGCAGCCCTCTCGGGGATTCCTACAATGAGCAGTTCTTC.

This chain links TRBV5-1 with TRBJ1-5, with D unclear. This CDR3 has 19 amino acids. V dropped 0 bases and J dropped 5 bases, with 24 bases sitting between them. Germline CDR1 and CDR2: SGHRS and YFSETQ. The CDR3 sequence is CASSLVQIRTPGIHQPQHF. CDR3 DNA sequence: TGCGCCAGCAGCTTGGTTCAAATTAGGACCCCCGGCATCCATCAGCCCCAGCATTTT.

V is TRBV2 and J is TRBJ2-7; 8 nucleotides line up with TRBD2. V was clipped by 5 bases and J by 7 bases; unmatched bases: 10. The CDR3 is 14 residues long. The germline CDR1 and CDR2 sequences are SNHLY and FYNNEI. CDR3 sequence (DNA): TGTGCCAGCAGTTCGACTAGCGTGTACAATGAGCAGTACTTC. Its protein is CASSSTSVYNEQYF.

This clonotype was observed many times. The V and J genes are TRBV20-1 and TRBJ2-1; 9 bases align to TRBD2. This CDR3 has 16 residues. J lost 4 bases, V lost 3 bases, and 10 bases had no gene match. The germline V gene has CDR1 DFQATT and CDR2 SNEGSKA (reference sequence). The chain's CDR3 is CSASPIAGDRYNEQFF. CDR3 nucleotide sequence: TGCAGTGCTAGCCCCATAGCGGGAGATCGGTACAATGAGCAGTTCTTC.

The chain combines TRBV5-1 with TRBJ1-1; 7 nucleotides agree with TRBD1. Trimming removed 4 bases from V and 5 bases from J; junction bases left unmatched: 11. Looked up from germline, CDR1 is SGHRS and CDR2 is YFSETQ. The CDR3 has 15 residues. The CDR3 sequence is CASSPRTGVGTEAFF. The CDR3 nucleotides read TGCGCCAGCAGCCCAAGGACAGGAGTGGGTACTGAAGCTTTCTTT.

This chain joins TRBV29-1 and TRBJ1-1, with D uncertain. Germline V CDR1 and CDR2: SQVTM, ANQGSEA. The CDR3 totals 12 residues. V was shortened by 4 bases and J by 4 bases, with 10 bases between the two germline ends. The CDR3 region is CSVVGLGTEAFF. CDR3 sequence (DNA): TGCAGCGTTGTAGGGCTAGGCACTGAAGCTTTCTTT.

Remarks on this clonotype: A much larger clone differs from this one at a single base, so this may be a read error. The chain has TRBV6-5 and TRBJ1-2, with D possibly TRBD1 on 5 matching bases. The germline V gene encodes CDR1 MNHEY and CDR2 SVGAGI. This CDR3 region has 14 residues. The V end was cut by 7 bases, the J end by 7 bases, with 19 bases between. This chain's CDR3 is CASTDRMETGGYTF. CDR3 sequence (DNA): TGTGCCAGCACCGACAGAATGGAAACGGGTGGCTACACCTTC.

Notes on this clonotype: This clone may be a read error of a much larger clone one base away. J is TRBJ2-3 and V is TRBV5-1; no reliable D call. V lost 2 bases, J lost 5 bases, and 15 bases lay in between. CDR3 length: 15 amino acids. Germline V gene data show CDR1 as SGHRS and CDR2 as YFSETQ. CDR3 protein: CASSLWSLSQDTQYF. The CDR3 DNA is TGCGCCAGCAGCTTATGGAGCTTATCCCAAGATACGCAGTATTTT.

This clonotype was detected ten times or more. CDR3 nucleotides: TGTGCCAGCCGAGAGGGGCCCAGTGGTGGCTACACCTTC. Residues: CASREGPSGGYTF. The chain combines TRBV2 with TRBJ1-2; D perhaps matches TRBD1 (5 bases). Trimming removed 8 bases from V and 7 bases from J, with 17 bases in between. The germline V gene encodes CDR1 SNHLY and CDR2 FYNNEI. The CDR3 runs to 13 residues.

DNA for the CDR3: TGTGCCAGCAGTACGAGACAGATAGCTATGAACACTGAAGCTTTCTTT. Its protein product is CASSTRQIAMNTEAFF. The rearrangement joins TRBV6-5 to TRBJ1-1, with D possibly TRBD1 on 5 matching bases. The CDR3 loop spans 16 amino acids. Germline V gene data show CDR1 as MNHEY and CDR2 as SVGAGI. The V end lost 5 bases, the J end lost 0 bases, and 16 bases lay between the germline ends.

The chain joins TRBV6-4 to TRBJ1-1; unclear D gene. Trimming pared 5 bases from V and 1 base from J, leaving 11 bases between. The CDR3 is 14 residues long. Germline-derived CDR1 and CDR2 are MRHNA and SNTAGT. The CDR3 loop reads CASSLHPGNTEAFF. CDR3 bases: TGTGCCAGCAGTTTACACCCCGGGAACACTGAAGCTTTCTTT.